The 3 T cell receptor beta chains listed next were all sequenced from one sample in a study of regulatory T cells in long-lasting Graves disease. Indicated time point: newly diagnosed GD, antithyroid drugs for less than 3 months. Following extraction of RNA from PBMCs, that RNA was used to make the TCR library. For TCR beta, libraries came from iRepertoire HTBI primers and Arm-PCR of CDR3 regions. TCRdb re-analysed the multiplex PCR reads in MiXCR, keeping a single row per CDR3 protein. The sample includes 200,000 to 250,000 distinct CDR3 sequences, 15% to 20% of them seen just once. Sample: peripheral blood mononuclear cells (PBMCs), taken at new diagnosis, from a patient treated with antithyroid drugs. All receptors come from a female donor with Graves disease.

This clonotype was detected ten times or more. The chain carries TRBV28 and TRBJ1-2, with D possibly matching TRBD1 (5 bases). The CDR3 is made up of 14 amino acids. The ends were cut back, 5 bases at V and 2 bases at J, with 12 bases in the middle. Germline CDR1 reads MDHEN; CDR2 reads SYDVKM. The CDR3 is CASSAQTVNYGYTF. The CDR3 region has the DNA TGTGCCAGCAGTGCCCAGACAGTGAACTATGGCTACACCTTC.

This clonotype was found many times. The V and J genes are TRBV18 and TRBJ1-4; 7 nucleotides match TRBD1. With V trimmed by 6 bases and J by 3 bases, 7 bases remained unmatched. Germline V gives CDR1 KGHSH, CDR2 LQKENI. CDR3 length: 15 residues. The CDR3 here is CASSPAGQPNEKLFF. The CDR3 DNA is TGTGCCAGCTCCCCCGCGGGACAGCCTAATGAAAAACTGTTTTTT. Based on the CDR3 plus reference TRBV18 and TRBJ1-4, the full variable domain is NAGVMQNPRHLVRRRGQEARLRCSPMKGHSHVYWYRQLPEEGLKFMVYLQKENIIDESGMPKERFSAEFPKEGPSILRIQQVVRGDSAAYFCASSPAGQPNEKLFFGSGTQLSVL.

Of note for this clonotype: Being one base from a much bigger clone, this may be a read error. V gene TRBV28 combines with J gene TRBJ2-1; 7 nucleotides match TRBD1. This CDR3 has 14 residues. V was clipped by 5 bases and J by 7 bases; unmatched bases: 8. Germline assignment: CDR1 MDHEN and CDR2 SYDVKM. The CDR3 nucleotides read TGTGCCAGCAGTCCTCCCCACAGGGGTAATGAGCAGTTCTTC. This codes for CASSPPHRGNEQFF. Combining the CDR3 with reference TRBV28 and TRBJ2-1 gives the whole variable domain DVKVTQSSRYLVKRTGEKVFLECVQDMDHENMFWYRQDPGLGLRLIYFSYDVKMKEKGDIPEGYSVSREKKERFSLILESASTNQTSMYLCASSPPHRGNEQFFGPGTRLTVL.